This T cell receptor (beta chain) was recorded in a study of cytomegalovirus exposure and HLA in healthy donors. The CDR3 extends over 18 amino acids. In germline, CDR1 is SSHAT, CDR2 FNYEAQ (reference sequence). With regard to this clone: What it recognizes is unknown. One end of the junction does not line up with germline, which may come from a read error.

TCRdb's copy holds only in-frame clones and misses some; the assay was immunoSEQ multiplex PCR. The sample records about 170,000 clones, nearly 90% being singletons. Whole-study results and caveats: Under in vitro conditions, three CMV-associated chains were confirmed as specific for CMV antigens. Cytomegalovirus association was assigned to more than 150 TCR beta chains.

The chain combines TRBV7-7 with TRBJ2-2, with 10 bases identical to TRBD2. Specimen: PBMCs. This sequence originates from a woman aged 18-30 years in good health and CMV-seropositive. In DNA, the CDR3 is TGTGCTAGCAGCCCGATTTATCATTTAGCGGGAGGAAACGGGGAGCTGTTTTTT. Its translation: CASSPIYHLAGGNGELFF.